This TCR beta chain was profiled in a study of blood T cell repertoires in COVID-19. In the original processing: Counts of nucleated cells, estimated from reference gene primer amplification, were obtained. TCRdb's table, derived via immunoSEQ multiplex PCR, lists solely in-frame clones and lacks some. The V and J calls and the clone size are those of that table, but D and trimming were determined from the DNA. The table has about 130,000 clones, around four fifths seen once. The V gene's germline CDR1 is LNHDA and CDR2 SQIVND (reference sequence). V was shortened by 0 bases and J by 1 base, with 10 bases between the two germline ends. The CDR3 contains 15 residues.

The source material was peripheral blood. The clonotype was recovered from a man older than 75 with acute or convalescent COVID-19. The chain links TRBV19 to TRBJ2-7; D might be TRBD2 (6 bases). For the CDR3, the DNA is TGTGCCAGTAGTATAGACCGGGGGAGTTCCTACGAGCAGTACTTC. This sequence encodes CASSIDRGSSYEQYF.